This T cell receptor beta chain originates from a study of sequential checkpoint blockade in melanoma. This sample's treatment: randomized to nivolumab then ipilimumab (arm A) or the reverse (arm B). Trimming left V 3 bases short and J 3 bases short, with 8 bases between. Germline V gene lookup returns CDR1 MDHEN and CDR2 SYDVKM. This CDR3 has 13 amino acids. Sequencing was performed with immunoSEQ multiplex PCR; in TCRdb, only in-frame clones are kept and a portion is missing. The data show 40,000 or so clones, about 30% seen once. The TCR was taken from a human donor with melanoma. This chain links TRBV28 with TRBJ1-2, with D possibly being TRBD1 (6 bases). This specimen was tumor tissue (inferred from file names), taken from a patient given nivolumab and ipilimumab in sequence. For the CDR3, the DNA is TGTGCCAGCAGTTTGCCAGGGGACTATGGCTACACCTTC. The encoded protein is CASSLPGDYGYTF.